This TCR beta chain was profiled in a study of post-analysis software for immune sequencing data. About the research overall: The disease courses covered relapsing-remitting, secondary progressive and progressive-relapsing multiple sclerosis.

Study outcomes and limitations: Those with multiple sclerosis, the patient group, showed significantly lower normalized Chao1 diversity than controls. In patients, TRBV5-6, TRBV5-1 and TRBV20-1 belonged to roughly five TRBV segments found more frequently than in controls.

Each TCR beta cDNA library carried unique molecular identifiers. It was from roughly 1 to 10 million T cells that some 500,000 cDNA molecules came. Via MiXCR, TCRdb re-called the PCR reads, giving one row per CDR3 protein. The sample lists hundreds of thousands of distinct CDR3 sequences, approximately 57% occurring once. Comments on this clonotype: Its antigen is not known.

The germline gives CDR1 PRHDT, CDR2 FYEKMQ (reference sequence). The V and J ends lost 1 base and 2 bases respectively, with 9 bases between them. The CDR3 contains 14 residues. V and J are TRBV13 and TRBJ2-7; D is uncertain. Sequencing was carried out using blood. The receptor was isolated from a girl aged 5 to 17 with multiple sclerosis. CDR3: CASSLVGPPYEQYF. The CDR3 DNA follows: TGTGCCAGCAGCTTAGTCGGGCCGCCCTACGAGCAGTACTTC.